This TCR beta chain was retrieved from a study of post-analysis software for immune sequencing data. Unique molecular identifiers were carried by the TCR beta cDNA libraries. MiXCR was run by TCRdb on the PCR reads, yielding one entry per CDR3 protein. The sample lists 700,000 to 900,000 distinct CDR3 sequences; around 42% were seen once. General observations from the study: In patients, TRBV5-6, TRBV5-1 and TRBV20-1 belonged to roughly 5 TRBV segments found more frequently than in controls. Strong co-clustering by F measure linked samples that shared a preparation batch.

The germline gives CDR1 SEHNR, CDR2 FQNEAQ (reference sequence). Deletions cut 5 bases from V and 4 bases from J, with 14 bases between. CDR3 length: 15 amino acids. To note about this clonotype: Its antigen is as yet unknown.

The source is a girl under 18 with multiple sclerosis. The chain is built from TRBV7-9 and TRBJ1-4; D possibly corresponds to TRBD1 (6 bases). Sequenced input: blood. CDR3 sequence: CASSPRGSSNEKLFF. CDR3 DNA sequence: TGTGCCAGCAGCCCGAGGGGGTCTAGTAATGAAAAACTGTTTTTT.